A selection of T cell receptor beta chains follows, all from one sample in a study of regulatory T cells in long-lasting Graves disease. TCRdb analysed the multiplex PCR reads with MiXCR anew, one entry per CDR3 protein. This sample has about 660,000 distinct CDR3 sequences, with 25% to 30% found just once. The sequenced sample was peripheral blood mononuclear cells (PBMCs), obtained when the disease was refractory, from a patient treated with antithyroid drugs. Receptor source: a female donor with Graves disease. CDR3s include the opening cysteine and the closing phenylalanine or tryptophan. Each record gives: J gene, V gene, CDR3 length, CDR3 protein.

>TRBJ2-6|TRBV27|18
CASSLRTSTIEGANVLTF
>TRBJ1-5|TRBV7-2|15
CASSPRPSGFQPQHF
>TRBJ1-5|TRBV2|14
CASTEGGGYQPQHF
>TRBJ1-5|TRBV6-1|15
CASSETGGIFQPQHF
>TRBJ1-1|TRBV5-1|14
CASSLAGKGTEAFF
>TRBJ1-2|TRBV19|13
CASSIRDDYGYTF
>TRBJ1-5|TRBV24-1|15
CATSDSQRPNQPQHF
>TRBJ1-2|TRBV29-1|14
CSGLLAGLPYGYTF
>TRBJ1-5|TRBV13|20
CASSLRFANPRGLTNQPQHF
>TRBJ1-1|TRBV19|13
CASSPGTTTEAFF
>TRBJ2-7|TRBV11-2|18
CASSFPGTSGRAVYEQYF
>TRBJ2-7|TRBV7-2|15
CASSLVPGADYEQYF
>TRBJ1-2|TRBV3-1|13
CASSQDANYGYTF
>TRBJ1-6|TRBV28|14
CASSLREGWSPLHF
>TRBJ2-7|TRBV6-9|16
CASSYGSRGASYEQYF
>TRBJ1-2|TRBV12-3/TRBV12-4|15
CASSSQGAQTYGYTF
>TRBJ1-2|TRBV5-4|14
CASSSPDSFYGYTF
>TRBJ2-5|TRBV2|15
CASSSGTGEVETQYF
>TRBJ2-7|TRBV25-1|15
CASSESGVLTYEQYF
>TRBJ1-5|TRBV6-2/TRBV6-3|14
CASRPRGGYQPQHF
>TRBJ2-7|TRBV3-1|17
CASSQDEWLAGDYEQYF
>TRBJ1-1|TRBV6-2/TRBV6-3|14
CASSYGPEATEAFF
>TRBJ1-2|TRBV11-2|15
CASSPRSRANYGYTF
>TRBJ2-2|TRBV10-3|16
CAISELGTANTGELFF
>TRBJ1-2|TRBV12-3/TRBV12-4|14
CASSFSSTNHGYTF
>TRBJ1-6|TRBV6-5|16
CASSYFRGSYNSPLHF
>TRBJ2-7|TRBV12-3/TRBV12-4|13
CASFSGRSYEQYF
>TRBJ2-5|TRBV6-2/TRBV6-3|14
CASSYWGRQETQYF
>TRBJ1-2|TRBV2|15
CATGSTNRGPYGYTF
>TRBJ2-7|TRBV2|14
CASSEVAREYEQYF
>TRBJ1-4|TRBV7-9|11
CASGFNEKLFF
>TRBJ1-1|TRBV27|15
CASRRTGVGNTEAFF
>TRBJ1-2|TRBV7-9|14
CASSADGANYGYTF
>TRBJ2-7|TRBV10-3|15
CAISEYTSRSYEQYF
>TRBJ1-5|TRBV20-1|14
CSATSGQHNQPQHF
>TRBJ2-7|TRBV12-3/TRBV12-4|12
CASSLAVNEQYF
>TRBJ2-7|TRBV29-1|13
CSVGQGLTYEQYF
>TRBJ2-2|TRBV5-4|15
CASSHPMSGTGELFF
>TRBJ1-2|TRBV20-1|11
CSATGGNGYTF
>TRBJ2-7|TRBV11-2|15
CASSRPAGQDYEQYF
>TRBJ2-2|TRBV30|13
CAWFDRGSGELFF
>TRBJ1-5|TRBV28|14
CASSLQDRSQPQHF